This TCR beta chain was profiled in a study of memory CD8 T cells in hepatitis C reinfection. At the level of the study: A couple of donors cleared primary HCV but became chronic after reinfection. Study-level results: Only four or five donors prevented definitive conclusions about public clonotypes.

The protocol was immunoSEQ multiplex PCR, while the TCRdb copy is restricted to in-frame clones and leaves out a portion. Among 45,000 to 55,000 clones listed, 85% to 90% were seen once. The germline V gene has CDR1 LNHDA and CDR2 SQIVND (reference sequence). With 5 bases clipped from V and 6 bases from J, the junction kept 9 bases outside the gene matches. This CDR3 has 15 residues. Time point reported: pre-reinfection, 55 to 20 weeks before reinfection detection. Sorted cells were sequenced directly ex vivo without any in vitro expansion. This clone has a single count. What it recognizes is unknown. The TCR comes from a man aged 18 to 30 with hepatitis C virus infection. Sequencing was done on a sample of naive CD8+ T cells sorted from blood. The chain joins TRBV19 to TRBJ1-5; 8 bases fit TRBD1. CDR3 DNA sequence: TGTGCCAGTAGTTACGGACAGGGCGGTGGTCAGCCCCAGCATTTT. Protein product: CASSYGQGGGQPQHF.